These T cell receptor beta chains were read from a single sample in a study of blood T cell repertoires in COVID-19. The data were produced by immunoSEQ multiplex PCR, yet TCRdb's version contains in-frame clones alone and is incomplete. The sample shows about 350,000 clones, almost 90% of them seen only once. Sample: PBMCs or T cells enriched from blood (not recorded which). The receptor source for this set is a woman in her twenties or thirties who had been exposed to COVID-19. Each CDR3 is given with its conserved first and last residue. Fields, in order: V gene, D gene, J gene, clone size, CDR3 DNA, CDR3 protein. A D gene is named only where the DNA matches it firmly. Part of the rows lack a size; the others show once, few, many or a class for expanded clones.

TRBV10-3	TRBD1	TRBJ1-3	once	TGTGCCATCAGGACAGGGACCCTCTCTGGAAACACCATATATTTT	CAIRTGTLSGNTIYF
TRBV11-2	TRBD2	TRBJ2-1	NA	TGTGCCAGCAGCTTATTAGCGGGAGTGTCCGATGAGCAGTTCTTC	CASSLLAGVSDEQFF
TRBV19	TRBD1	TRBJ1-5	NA	TGTGCCAGTAGTTGGCAGGGGGGCAATCAGCCCCAGCATTTT	CASSWQGGNQPQHF
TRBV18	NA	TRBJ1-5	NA	TGTGCCAGCTCACCACCGGGCGCGACCCTAGGAGGTCAGCCCCAGCATTTT	CASSPPGATLGGQPQHF
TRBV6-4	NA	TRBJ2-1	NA	TGTGCCAGCAGTGACTCAACGGGAGCGAGGAGTGAGCAGTTCTTC	CASSDSTGARSEQFF
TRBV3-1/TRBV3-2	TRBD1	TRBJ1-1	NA	TGTGCCAGCAGCCAAGAGGCGACAGGGTTGAACACTGAAGCTTTCTTT	CASSQEATGLNTEAFF
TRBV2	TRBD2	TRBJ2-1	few	TGTGCCAGCTTACTAGCGGGAATTACGGGTGAGCAGTTCTTC	CASLLAGITGEQFF
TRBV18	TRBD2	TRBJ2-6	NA	TGTGCCAGCTCACCAACGACTAGCGGGGGAACTTCTGGGGCCAACGTCCTGACTTTC	CASSPTTSGGTSGANVLTF
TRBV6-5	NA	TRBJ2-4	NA	TGTGCCAGCGTAGGACTCGGTAACATTCAGTACTTC	CASVGLGNIQYF
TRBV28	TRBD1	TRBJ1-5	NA	TGTGCCAGCAGTCCCGGACAGGAAGATCAGCCCCAGCATTTT	CASSPGQEDQPQHF
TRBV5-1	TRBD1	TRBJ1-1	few	TGCGCCAGCAGCCCCGACAAGGGACAGGGGGTGGAAAATGAAGCTTTCTTT	CASSPDKGQGVENEAFF
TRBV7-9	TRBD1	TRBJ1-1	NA	TGTGCCAGCAGCTTAGGGAGGGACAGGGTTGTAGGCACTGAAGCTTTCTTT	CASSLGRDRVVGTEAFF
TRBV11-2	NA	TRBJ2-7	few	TGTGCCAGCAGCCCCTCGACAGGCGGTCCCCTAAAGAACTACGAGCAGTACTTC	CASSPSTGGPLKNYEQYF
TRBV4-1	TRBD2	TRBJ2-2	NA	TGCGCCAGCAGCCAAGAGACTAGCGGGAGTGGTAACACCGGGGAGCTGTTTTTT	CASSQETSGSGNTGELFF
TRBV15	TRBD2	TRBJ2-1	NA	TGTGCCACCAGCAGAGATGGGACTAGCGGGAGGGCCGGTGAGCAGTTCTTC	CATSRDGTSGRAGEQFF
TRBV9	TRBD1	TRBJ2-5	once	TGTGCCAGCAGCCCAAAAGACAGGGAAGAGACCCAGTACTTC	CASSPKDREETQYF
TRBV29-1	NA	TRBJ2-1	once	TGCAGCGTTGGGGCGGTGGGGGCCCGGAATGAGCAGTTCTTC	CSVGAVGARNEQFF
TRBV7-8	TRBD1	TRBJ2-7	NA	TGTGCCAGCAGCTTCAGGGCAGGGGGCGAGCAGTACTTC	CASSFRAGGEQYF
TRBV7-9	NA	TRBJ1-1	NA	TGTGCCAGCAGCTTGGCGGCTGGTGAAGCTTTCTTT	CASSLAAGEAFF
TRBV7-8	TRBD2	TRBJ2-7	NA	TGTGCCAGCAGCTTAGCGAGTAGCGGGAGAAGATACGAGCAGTACTTC	CASSLASSGRRYEQYF
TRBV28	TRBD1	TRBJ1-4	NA	TGTGCCAGCAGGGAGACAGGGGAGGCTAATGAAAAACTGTTTTTT	CASRETGEANEKLFF
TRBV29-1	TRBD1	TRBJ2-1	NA	TGCAGCGTTGAAGGAAGAGGACAGGGCGGGATCGATGAGCAGTTCTTC	CSVEGRGQGGIDEQFF
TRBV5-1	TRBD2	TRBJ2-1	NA	TGCGCCAGCAGCACTAGCGGGAGGGCCAACAATGAGCAGTTCTTC	CASSTSGRANNEQFF
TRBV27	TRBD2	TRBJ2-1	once	TGTGCCAGCAGTGAGCTAGCGGGGATTCACAATGAGCAGTTCTTC	CASSELAGIHNEQFF
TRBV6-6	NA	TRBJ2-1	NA	TGTGCCAGCAGCCTGACAGGCCCTAGCGGCAATGAGCAGTTCTTC	CASSLTGPSGNEQFF
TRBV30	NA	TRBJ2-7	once	TGTGCCTGGACCCCGGGACACTGGCCCTACGAGCAGTACTTC	CAWTPGHWPYEQYF
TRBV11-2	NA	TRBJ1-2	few	TGTGCCAGCAGCTACACAGGGTCCCGGTTGGGCTACACCTTC	CASSYTGSRLGYTF
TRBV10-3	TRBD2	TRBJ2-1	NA	TGTGCCATCAGTGAGGGAGCGGGGGCTTATCATGAGCAGTTCTTC	CAISEGAGAYHEQFF
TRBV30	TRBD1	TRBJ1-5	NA	TGTGCCTGGAGTGTATCCAGGGGGCCTTATCAGCCCCAGCATTTT	CAWSVSRGPYQPQHF
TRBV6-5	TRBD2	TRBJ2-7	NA	TGTGCCAGCACCCGACTAGCGGGAGTCCCTGACGAGCAGTACTTC	CASTRLAGVPDEQYF
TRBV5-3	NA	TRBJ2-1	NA	TGTGCCAGAAGCTTGGTCCCAGGTTGCTCCTACAATGAGCAGTTCTTC	CARSLVPGCSYNEQFF
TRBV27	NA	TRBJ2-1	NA	TGTGCCAGCAGTTTACAGGGCGCTGGGAATGAGCAGTTCTTC	CASSLQGAGNEQFF
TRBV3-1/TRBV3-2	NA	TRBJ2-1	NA	TGTGCCAGCAGCCAAGATAGGGCAGGACTCAATGAGCAGTTCTTC	CASSQDRAGLNEQFF
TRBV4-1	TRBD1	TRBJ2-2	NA	TGCGCCAGCAGCCAAGTGACAGGGGGCACCGGGGAGCTGTTTTTT	CASSQVTGGTGELFF
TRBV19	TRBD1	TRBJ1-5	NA	TGTGCCAGTAGTGTACAGGGGGCATATCAGCCCCAGCATTTT	CASSVQGAYQPQHF
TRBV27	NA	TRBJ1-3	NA	TGTGCCAGCAGTTCCCCTGGCGGGAGCTCTGGAAACACCATATATTTT	CASSSPGGSSGNTIYF
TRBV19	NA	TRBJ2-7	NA	TGTGCCAGTAGTCCCCTCGGAGGGCTGGGGCAGTACTTC	CASSPLGGLGQYF
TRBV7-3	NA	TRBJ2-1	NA	TGTGCCAGCAGCTTAGGTGGTGCTAACAATGAGCAGTTCTTC	CASSLGGANNEQFF
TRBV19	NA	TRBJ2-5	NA	TGTGCCAGTAGTTGGGAGACAGGTCTGTACCAAGAGACCCAGTACTTC	CASSWETGLYQETQYF
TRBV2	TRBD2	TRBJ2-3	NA	TGTGCCAGCAGTGACCCGACTAGCGGCACAGATACGCAGTATTTT	CASSDPTSGTDTQYF
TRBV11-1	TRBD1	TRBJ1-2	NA	TGTGCCAGCAGCTTGGGACAGGGGATCTATGGCTACACCTTC	CASSLGQGIYGYTF
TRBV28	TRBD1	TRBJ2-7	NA	TGTGCCAGCAGTACCGGACAGGGCGGCGAGCAGTACTTC	CASSTGQGGEQYF
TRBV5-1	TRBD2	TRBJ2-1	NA	TGCGCCAGCACGGCACTAGCGGGAGGGGACTCCTACAATGAGCAGTTCTTC	CASTALAGGDSYNEQFF
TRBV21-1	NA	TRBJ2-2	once	TGTGCCAGCAGCAAACTCGGGGTTCCGAACACCGGGGAGCTGTTTTTT	CASSKLGVPNTGELFF
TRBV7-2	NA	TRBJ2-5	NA	TGTGCCAGCAGCAACGGACTTCTCCAAGAGACCCAGTACTTC	CASSNGLLQETQYF
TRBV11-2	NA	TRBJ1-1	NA	TGTGCCAGCAGCTTTCAAGCCCCAGGGAACACTGAAGCTTTCTTT	CASSFQAPGNTEAFF
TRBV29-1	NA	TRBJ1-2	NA	TGCAGCGTTGAAGATAGGGGCCCGACCTATGGCTACACCTTC	CSVEDRGPTYGYTF
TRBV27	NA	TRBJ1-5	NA	TGTGCCAGCAGTTTATCGGCAGGGAATCAGCCCCAGCATTTT	CASSLSAGNQPQHF
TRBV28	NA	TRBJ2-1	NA	TGTGCCAGCAGTGTGAATACAGGCATCAATGAGCAGTTCTTC	CASSVNTGINEQFF
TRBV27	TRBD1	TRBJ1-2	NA	TGTGCCAGCAGTTTATATCCGACAGGGGGCATTGGCTACACCTTC	CASSLYPTGGIGYTF
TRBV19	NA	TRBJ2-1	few	TGTGCCAGTAGTATATTAACGGGGACATACAATGAGCAGTTCTTC	CASSILTGTYNEQFF
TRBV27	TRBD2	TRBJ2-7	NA	TGTGCCAGCGCCGGGCTAGCGGAGCTGGAGCAGTACTTC	CASAGLAELEQYF
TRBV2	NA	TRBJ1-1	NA	TGTGCCAGTTCTAGGATTCCGGCCAACACTGAAGCTTTCTTT	CASSRIPANTEAFF
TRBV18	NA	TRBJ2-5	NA	TGTGCCAGCTCACCACCGGACGGACGGGGGACCCAGTACTTC	CASSPPDGRGTQYF
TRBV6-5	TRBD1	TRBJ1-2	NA	TGTGCCAGCGGGGACAGGGCCTATGGCTACACCTTC	CASGDRAYGYTF